These T cell receptor beta chains were read from a single sample in a study of T cells after yellow fever vaccination. TCRdb passed the 5' RACE reads through MiXCR, listing each CDR3 protein once. The sample contains about 320,000 distinct CDR3 sequences, around 10% of which appear only once. The starting material was CD4+ T cells sorted from PBMCs, obtained 45 days after the yellow fever booster vaccination. The receptors here all came from a young man who received the YFV17D yellow fever vaccine. Both conserved end residues are part of each CDR3. A D gene is named only where the DNA matches it firmly. For some rows the clone size is stated as once, few or many, or as a class when expanded; others skip it.

j_gene: TRBJ2-3
v_gene: TRBV5-6
d_gene: NA
abundance: few
CDR3aa: CASSKGLHTQYF

j_gene: TRBJ2-5
v_gene: TRBV12-3/TRBV12-4
d_gene: NA
abundance: many
CDR3aa: CASSFAAYQETQYF

j_gene: TRBJ2-3
v_gene: TRBV18
d_gene: NA
abundance: few
CDR3aa: CASSPQNLGVSDTQYF

j_gene: TRBJ2-2
v_gene: TRBV11-2
d_gene: NA
abundance: many
CDR3aa: CASSFTGTGELFF

j_gene: TRBJ1-1
v_gene: TRBV4-3
d_gene: NA
abundance: few
CDR3aa: CASSRNIQGNTEAFF

j_gene: TRBJ2-1
v_gene: TRBV28
d_gene: NA
abundance: NA
CDR3aa: CASSSGEQFF

j_gene: TRBJ2-1
v_gene: TRBV7-2
d_gene: TRBD2
abundance: few
CDR3aa: CASSLAPSGGYNEQFF

j_gene: TRBJ2-5
v_gene: TRBV7-2
d_gene: NA
abundance: few
CDR3aa: CASSLARSTGGEPHTQYF

j_gene: TRBJ1-5
v_gene: TRBV6-6
d_gene: NA
abundance: NA
CDR3aa: CASSQTARYYSNQPQHF

j_gene: TRBJ1-2
v_gene: TRBV5-1
d_gene: TRBD1
abundance: NA
CDR3aa: CASSWGQGTNYGYTF

j_gene: TRBJ2-2
v_gene: TRBV4-3
d_gene: NA
abundance: NA
CDR3aa: CASSQWDTGELFF

j_gene: TRBJ2-3
v_gene: TRBV20-1
d_gene: NA
abundance: NA
CDR3aa: CSALLGIRDTQYF

j_gene: TRBJ1-5
v_gene: TRBV4-3
d_gene: TRBD1
abundance: many
CDR3aa: CASSPTGIQPQHF